The count of the clone carrying this T cell receptor (beta chain) is one. TCRdb's table, derived via immunoSEQ multiplex PCR, lists solely in-frame clones and lacks some. The sample yields approximately 59,000 clones, 80% to 95% seen once. All the patients suffered relapse after autologous stem cell transplantation, and brentuximab vedotin exposure differed. The data derive from a study of PD-1 blockade in classical Hodgkin lymphoma. V lost 0 bases and J lost 2; bases outside the gene matches: 4. The CDR3 has 17 amino acids. CDR1 and CDR2 (germline): MGHRA, YSYEKL. The starting material was peripheral blood mononuclear cells (PBMCs), obtained before the second cycle of nivolumab. The sequence came from a human donor with classical Hodgkin lymphoma. J is TRBJ2-2 and V is TRBV4-1, with 9 bases identical to TRBD2. The CDR3 DNA follows: TGCGCCAGCAGCCAAGATAACCTAGCGGGAAACACCGGGGAGCTGTTTTTT. Encoded protein: CASSQDNLAGNTGELFF.